This record looks at one TCR beta chain sequence and its context. Its antigen remains unknown. The PCR was carried out with 60 Vbeta primers and 13 Jbeta primers. Some clones are missing from TCRdb's copy, which holds only in-frame ones; the method was immunoSEQ multiplex PCR. The sample carries 150,000 to 200,000 clones, roughly 72% recorded once. This specimen belongs to a study of cytomegalovirus exposure and HLA in healthy donors. V shed 4 bases and J 3 bases; nucleotides not matched to a gene: 7. CDR1 and CDR2 (germline): SGHDT, YYEEEE. The CDR3 length is 15 residues. Study-wide findings and caveats: In most subjects, TCR beta sequences reportedly gave accurate predictions of HLA-A and HLA-B alleles. Fewer N-insertions than the roughly 600-donor mean were reportedly shown by an Asian-associated ancestry cluster in a later analysis. According to a later analysis, most TCR beta chains associated with CMV appeared HLA-restricted. A further, later analysis showed that HLA-associated TCR beta chains (compared with equally common others) were more clonally expanded.

Sequencing was carried out using PBMCs. The clonotype was recovered from a middle-aged woman in good health and CMV-seronegative. The chain has TRBV5-6 and TRBJ1-1; 9 bases are shared with TRBD1. CDR3 region: CASSPGTGGHTEAFF. CDR3 in DNA: TGTGCCAGCAGCCCCGGAACAGGGGGCCACACTGAAGCTTTCTTT.